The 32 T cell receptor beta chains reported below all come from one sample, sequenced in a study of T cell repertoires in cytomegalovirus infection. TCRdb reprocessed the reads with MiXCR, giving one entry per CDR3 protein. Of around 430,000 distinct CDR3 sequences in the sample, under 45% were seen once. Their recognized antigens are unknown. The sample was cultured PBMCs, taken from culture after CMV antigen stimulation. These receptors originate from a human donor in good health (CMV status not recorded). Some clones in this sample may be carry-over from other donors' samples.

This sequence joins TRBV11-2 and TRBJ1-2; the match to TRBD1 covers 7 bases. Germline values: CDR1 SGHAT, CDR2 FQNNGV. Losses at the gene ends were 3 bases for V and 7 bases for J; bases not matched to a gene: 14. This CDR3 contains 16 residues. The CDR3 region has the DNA TGTGCCAGCAGCTTGGAGTACAGGGGCCGCTTGAGTGGCTACACCTTC. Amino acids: CASSLEYRGRLSGYTF.

The DNA for the CDR3 is TGTGCCAGCAGCGTAGCTGGCACTAGCGGGGCGAGGGAGCAGTTCTTC. The encoded protein is CASSVAGTSGAREQFF. This sequence joins TRBV9 and TRBJ2-1, with 10 bases that match TRBD2. The CDR3 is made up of 16 amino acids. V shed 0 bases and J 10 bases; nucleotides not matched to a gene: 10. The germline V gene has CDR1 SGDLS and CDR2 YYNGEE.

The CDR3 here is CASSYRTSGSDNEQFF. In DNA, the CDR3 is TGTGCCAGCAGTTATCGGACTAGCGGGAGTGACAATGAGCAGTTCTTC. This chain links TRBV6-2 or TRBV6-3 with TRBJ2-1; 13 bases match TRBD2. The CDR3 has 16 amino acids. V lost 3 bases and J lost 5; bases outside the gene matches: 4. In germline, CDR1 is MNHEY, CDR2 SVGEGT.

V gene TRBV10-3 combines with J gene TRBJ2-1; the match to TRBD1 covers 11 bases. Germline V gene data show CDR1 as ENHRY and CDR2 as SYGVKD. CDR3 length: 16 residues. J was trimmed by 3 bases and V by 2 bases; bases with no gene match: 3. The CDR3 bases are TGTGCCATCAGTGAGCTGGGACAGGGGGGCTACAATGAGCAGTTCTTC. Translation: CAISELGQGGYNEQFF.

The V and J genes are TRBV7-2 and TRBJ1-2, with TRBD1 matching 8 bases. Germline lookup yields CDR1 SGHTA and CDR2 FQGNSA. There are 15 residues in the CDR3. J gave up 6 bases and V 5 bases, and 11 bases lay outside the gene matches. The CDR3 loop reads CASSLIAQGVNGYTF. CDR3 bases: TGTGCCAGCAGCCTTATCGCACAGGGGGTGAATGGCTACACCTTC. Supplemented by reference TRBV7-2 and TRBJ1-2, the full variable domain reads GAGVSQSPSNKVTEKGKDVELRCDPISGHTALYWYRQSLGQGLEFLIYFQGNSAPDKSGLPSDRFSAERTGGSVSTLTIQRTQQEDSAVYLCASSLIAQGVNGYTFGSGTRLTVV.

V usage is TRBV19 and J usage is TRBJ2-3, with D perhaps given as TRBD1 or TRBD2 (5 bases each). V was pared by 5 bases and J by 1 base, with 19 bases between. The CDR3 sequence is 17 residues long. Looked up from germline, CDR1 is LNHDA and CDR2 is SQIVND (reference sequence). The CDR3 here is CASSPKVPMGGTDTQYF. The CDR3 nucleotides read TGTGCCAGTAGTCCGAAGGTCCCCATGGGGGGCACAGATACGCAGTATTTT.

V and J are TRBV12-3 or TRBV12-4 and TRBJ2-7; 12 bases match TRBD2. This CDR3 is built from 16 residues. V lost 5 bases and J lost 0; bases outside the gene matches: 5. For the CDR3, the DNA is TGTGCCAGCAGTCCCACGACTAGCGGGAGCTCCTACGAGCAGTACTTC. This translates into CASSPTTSGSSYEQYF.

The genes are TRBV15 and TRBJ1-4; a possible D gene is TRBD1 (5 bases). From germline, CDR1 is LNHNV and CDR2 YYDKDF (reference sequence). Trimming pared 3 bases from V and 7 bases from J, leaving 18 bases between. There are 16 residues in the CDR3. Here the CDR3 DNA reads TGTGCCACCAGCAGTCATCCGGGACGCCTGTCTGAAAAACTGTTTTTT. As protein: CATSSHPGRLSEKLFF.

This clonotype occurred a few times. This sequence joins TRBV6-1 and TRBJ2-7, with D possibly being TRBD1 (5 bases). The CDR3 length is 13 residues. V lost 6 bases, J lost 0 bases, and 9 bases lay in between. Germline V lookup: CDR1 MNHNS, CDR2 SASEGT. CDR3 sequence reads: CASRGASSYEQYF. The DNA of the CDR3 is TGTGCCAGCAGAGGGGCAAGCTCCTACGAGCAGTACTTC.

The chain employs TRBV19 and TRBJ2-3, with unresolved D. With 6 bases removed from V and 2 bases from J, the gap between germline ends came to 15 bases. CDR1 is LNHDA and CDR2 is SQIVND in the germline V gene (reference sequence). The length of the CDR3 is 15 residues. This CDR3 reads CASSPGWGSTDTQYF. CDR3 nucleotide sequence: TGTGCCAGTAGCCCCGGGTGGGGTTCCACAGATACGCAGTATTTT. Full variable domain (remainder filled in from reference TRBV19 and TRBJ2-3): DGGITQSPKYLFRKEGQNVTLSCEQNLNHDAMYWYRQDPGQGLRLIYYSQIVNDFQKGDIAEGYSVSREKKESFPLTVTSAQKNPTAFYLCASSPGWGSTDTQYFGPGTRLTVL.

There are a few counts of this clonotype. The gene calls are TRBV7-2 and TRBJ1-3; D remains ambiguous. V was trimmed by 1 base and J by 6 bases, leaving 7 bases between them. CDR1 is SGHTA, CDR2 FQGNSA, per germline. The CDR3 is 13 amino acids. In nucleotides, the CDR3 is TGTGCCAGCAGCTTAGGGCCACAAAACACCATATATTTT. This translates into CASSLGPQNTIYF.

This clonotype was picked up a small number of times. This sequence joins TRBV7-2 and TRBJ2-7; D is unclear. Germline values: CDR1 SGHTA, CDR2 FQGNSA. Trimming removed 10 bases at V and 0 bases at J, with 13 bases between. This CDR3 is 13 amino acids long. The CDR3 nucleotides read TGTGCCACCCCTCCTTCTGACTCCTACGAGCAGTACTTC. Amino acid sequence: CATPPSDSYEQYF.

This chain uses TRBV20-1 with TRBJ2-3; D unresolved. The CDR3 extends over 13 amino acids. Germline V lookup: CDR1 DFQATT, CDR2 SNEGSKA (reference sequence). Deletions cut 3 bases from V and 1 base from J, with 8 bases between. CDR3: CSASLAGTDTQYF. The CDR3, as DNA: TGCAGTGCTAGTCTCGCAGGCACAGATACGCAGTATTTT.

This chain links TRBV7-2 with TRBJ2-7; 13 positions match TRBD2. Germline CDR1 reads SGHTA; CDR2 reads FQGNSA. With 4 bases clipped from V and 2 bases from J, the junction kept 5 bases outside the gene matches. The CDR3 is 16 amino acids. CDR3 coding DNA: TGTGCCAGCAGCTCCCGGACTAGCGGGAGTACCTACGAGCAGTACTTC. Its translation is CASSSRTSGSTYEQYF.

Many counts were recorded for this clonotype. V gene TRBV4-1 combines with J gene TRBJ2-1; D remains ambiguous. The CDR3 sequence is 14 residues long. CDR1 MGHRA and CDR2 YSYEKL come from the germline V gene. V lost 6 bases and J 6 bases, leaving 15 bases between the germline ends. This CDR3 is CASRAKGPFNEQFF. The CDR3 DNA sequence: TGCGCCAGCAGGGCAAAGGGTCCGTTCAATGAGCAGTTCTTC.

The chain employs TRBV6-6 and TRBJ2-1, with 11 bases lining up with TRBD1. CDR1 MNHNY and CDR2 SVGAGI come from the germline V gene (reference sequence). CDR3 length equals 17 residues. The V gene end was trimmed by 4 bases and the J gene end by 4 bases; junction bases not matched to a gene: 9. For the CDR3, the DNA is TGTGCCAGCAGTTTACAGGGACAGGGGGTTACATACAATGAGCAGTTCTTC. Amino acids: CASSLQGQGVTYNEQFF.

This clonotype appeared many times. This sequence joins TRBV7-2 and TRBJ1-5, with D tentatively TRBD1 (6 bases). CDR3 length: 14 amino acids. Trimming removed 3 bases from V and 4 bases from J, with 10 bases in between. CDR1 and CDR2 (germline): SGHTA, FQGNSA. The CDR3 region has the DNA TGTGCCAGCAGCTTGGACAGCCGTAATCAGCCCCAGCATTTT. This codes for CASSLDSRNQPQHF. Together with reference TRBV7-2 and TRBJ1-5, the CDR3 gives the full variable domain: GAGVSQSPSNKVTEKGKDVELRCDPISGHTALYWYRQSLGQGLEFLIYFQGNSAPDKSGLPSDRFSAERTGGSVSTLTIQRTQQEDSAVYLCASSLDSRNQPQHFGDGTRLSIL.

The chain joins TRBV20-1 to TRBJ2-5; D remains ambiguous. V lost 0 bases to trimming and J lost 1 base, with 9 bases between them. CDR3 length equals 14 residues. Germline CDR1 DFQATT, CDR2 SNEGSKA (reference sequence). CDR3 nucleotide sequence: TGCAGTGCTAGAGATGTCACTACCCAAGAGACCCAGTACTTC. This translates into CSARDVTTQETQYF.

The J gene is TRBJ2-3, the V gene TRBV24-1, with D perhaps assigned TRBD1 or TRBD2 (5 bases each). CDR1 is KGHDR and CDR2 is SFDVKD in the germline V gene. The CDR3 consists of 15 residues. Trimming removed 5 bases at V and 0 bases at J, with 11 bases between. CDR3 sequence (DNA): TGTGCCACCAGTGCTCGGGACGGTAGCACAGATACGCAGTATTTT. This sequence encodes CATSARDGSTDTQYF.

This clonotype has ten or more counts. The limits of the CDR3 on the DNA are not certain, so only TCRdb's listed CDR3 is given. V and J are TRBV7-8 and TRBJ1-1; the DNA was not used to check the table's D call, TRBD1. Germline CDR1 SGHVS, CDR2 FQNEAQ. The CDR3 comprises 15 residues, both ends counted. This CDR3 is CASSFGQGGDTEAFF.

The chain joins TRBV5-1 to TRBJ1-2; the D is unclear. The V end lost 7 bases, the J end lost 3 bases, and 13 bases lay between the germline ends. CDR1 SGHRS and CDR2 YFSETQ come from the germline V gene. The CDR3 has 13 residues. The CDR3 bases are TGCGCCAGCTGCGGGGAGGGCGACTATGGCTACACCTTC. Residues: CASCGEGDYGYTF.

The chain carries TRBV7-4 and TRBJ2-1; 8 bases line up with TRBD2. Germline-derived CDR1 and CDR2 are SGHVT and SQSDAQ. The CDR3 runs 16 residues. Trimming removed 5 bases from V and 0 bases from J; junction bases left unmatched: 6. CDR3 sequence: CASSPRTSSSYNEQFF. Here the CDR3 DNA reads TGTGCCAGCAGCCCCAGGACTAGCAGCTCCTACAATGAGCAGTTCTTC.

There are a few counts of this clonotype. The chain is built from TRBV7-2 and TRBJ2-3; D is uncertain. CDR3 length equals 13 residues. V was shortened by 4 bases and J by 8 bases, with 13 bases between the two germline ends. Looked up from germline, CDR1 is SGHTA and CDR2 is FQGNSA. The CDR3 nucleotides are TGTGCCAGCAGCTCCGAACACTTTTCTACGCAGTATTTT. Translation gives CASSSEHFSTQYF.

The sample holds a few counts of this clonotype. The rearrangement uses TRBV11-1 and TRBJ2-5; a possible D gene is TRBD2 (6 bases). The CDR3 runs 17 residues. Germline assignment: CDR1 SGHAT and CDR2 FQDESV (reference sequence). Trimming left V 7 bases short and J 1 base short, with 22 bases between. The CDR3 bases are TGTGCCAGCACCCTTCCCACCTCCGTTAGCGGCCAAGAGACCCAGTACTTC. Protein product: CASTLPTSVSGQETQYF.

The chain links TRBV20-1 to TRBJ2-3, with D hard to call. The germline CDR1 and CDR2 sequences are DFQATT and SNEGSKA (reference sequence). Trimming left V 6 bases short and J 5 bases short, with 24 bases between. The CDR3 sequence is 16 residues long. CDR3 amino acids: CSARPRFGEKGDTQYF. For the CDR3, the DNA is TGCAGTGCCAGACCCCGCTTTGGAGAGAAGGGAGATACGCAGTATTTT.

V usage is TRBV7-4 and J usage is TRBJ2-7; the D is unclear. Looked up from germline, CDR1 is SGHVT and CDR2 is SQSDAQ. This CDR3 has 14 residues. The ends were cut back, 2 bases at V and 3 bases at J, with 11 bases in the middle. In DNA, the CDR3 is TGTGCCAGCAGCTTAATGACGAAAAGCTACGAGCAGTACTTC. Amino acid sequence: CASSLMTKSYEQYF.

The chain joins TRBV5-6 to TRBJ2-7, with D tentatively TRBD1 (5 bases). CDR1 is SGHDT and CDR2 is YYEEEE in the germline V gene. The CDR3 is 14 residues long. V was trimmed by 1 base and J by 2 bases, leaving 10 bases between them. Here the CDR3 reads CASSLIRQTYEQYF. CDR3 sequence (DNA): TGTGCCAGCAGCTTGATTCGACAGACCTACGAGCAGTACTTC.

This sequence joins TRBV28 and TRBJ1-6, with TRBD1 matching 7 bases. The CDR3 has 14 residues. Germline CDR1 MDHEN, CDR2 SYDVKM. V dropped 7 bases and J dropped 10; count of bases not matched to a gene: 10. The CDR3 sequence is CASKTGTASSPLHF. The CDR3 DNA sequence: TGTGCCAGCAAGACCGGGACAGCAAGCTCACCCCTCCACTTT.

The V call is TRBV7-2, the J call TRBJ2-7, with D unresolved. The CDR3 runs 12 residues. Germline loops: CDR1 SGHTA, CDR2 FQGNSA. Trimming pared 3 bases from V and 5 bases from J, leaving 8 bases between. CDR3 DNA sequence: TGTGCCAGCAGCTTCCTTCGGGACGAGCAGTACTTC. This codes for CASSFLRDEQYF.

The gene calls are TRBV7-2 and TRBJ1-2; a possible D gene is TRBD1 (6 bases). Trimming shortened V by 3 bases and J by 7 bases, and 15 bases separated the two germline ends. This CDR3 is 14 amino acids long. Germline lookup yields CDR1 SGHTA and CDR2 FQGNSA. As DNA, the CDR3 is TGTGCCAGCAGCTTCCCAGGGGCGGGGGGTGGCTACACCTTC. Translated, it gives CASSFPGAGGGYTF.

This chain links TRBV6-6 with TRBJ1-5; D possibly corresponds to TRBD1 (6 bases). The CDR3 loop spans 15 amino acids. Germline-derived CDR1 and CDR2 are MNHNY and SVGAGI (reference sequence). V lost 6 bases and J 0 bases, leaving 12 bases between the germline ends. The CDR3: CASRPLDSSNQPQHF. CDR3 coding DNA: TGTGCCAGCAGACCTTTGGACAGTAGCAATCAGCCCCAGCATTTT.

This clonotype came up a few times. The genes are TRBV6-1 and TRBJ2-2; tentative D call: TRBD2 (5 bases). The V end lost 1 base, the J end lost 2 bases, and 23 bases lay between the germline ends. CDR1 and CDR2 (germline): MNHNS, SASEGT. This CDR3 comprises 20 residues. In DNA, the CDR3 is TGTGCCAGCAGTGAAGTGACCCAGGTAGAGGGCCCTGATAACACCGGGGAGCTGTTTTTT. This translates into CASSEVTQVEGPDNTGELFF.